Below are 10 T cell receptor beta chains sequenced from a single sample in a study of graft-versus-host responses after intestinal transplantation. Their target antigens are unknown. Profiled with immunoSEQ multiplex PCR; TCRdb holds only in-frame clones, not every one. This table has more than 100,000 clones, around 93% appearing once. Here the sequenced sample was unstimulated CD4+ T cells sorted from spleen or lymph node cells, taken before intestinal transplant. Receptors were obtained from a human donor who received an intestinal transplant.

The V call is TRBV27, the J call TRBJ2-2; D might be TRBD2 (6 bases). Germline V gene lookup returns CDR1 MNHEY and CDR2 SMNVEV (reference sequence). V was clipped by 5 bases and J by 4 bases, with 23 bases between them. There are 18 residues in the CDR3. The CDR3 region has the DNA TGTGCCAGCAGTCAATTTCGACCGGTAGTTAGCGGCACCGGGGAGCTGTTTTTT. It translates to CASSQFRPVVSGTGELFF.

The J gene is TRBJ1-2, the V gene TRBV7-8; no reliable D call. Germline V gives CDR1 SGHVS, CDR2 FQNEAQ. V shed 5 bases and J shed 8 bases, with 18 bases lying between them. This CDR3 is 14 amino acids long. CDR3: CASSQSRVELGYTF. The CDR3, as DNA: TGTGCCAGCAGCCAGAGCCGGGTCGAGTTGGGCTACACCTTC. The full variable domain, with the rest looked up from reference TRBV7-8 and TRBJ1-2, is GAGVSQSPRYKVAKRGQDVALRCDPISGHVSLFWYQQALGQGPEFLTYFQNEAQLDKSGLPSDRFFAERPEGSVSTLKIQRTQQEDSAVYLCASSQSRVELGYTFGSGTRLTVV.

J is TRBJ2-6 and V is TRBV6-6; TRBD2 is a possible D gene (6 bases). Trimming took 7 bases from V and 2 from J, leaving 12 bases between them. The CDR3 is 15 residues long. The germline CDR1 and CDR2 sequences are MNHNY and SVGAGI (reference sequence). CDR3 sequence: CASNSGVTGANVLTF. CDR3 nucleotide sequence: TGTGCCAGCAACTCGGGGGTTACTGGGGCCAACGTCCTGACTTTC.

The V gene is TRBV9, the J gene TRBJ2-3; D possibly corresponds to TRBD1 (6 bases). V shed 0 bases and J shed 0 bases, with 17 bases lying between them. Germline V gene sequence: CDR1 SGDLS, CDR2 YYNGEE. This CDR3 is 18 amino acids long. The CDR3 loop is CASSVGGPGRLSTDTQYF. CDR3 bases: TGTGCCAGCAGCGTAGGGGGGCCGGGACGACTTAGCACAGATACGCAGTATTTT.

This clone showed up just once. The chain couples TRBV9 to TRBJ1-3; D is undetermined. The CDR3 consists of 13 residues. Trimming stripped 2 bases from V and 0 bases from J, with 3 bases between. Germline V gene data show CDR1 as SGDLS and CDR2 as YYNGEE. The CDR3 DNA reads TGTGCCAGCAGCGTTTACTCTGGAAACACCATATATTTT. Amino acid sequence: CASSVYSGNTIYF. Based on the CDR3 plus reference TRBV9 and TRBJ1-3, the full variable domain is DSGVTQTPKHLITATGQRVTLRCSPRSGDLSVYWYQQSLDQGLQFLIQYYNGEERAKGNILERFSAQQFPDLHSELNLSSLELGDSALYFCASSVYSGNTIYFGEGSWLTVV.

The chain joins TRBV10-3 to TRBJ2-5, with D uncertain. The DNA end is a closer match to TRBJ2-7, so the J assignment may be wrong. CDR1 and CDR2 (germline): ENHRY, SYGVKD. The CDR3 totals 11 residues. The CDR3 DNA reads TGTGCCATCCGAGGATCCTACGAGCAGTACTTC. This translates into CAIRGSYEQYF.

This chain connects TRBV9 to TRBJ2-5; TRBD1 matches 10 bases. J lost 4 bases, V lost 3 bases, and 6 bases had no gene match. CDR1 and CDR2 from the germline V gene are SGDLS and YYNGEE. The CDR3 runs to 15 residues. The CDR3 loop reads CASSARQGAGETQYF. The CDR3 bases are TGTGCCAGCAGCGCTAGACAGGGGGCCGGAGAGACCCAGTACTTC. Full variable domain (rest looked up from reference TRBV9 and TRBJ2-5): DSGVTQTPKHLITATGQRVTLRCSPRSGDLSVYWYQQSLDQGLQFLIQYYNGEERAKGNILERFSAQQFPDLHSELNLSSLELGDSALYFCASSARQGAGETQYFGPGTRLLVL.

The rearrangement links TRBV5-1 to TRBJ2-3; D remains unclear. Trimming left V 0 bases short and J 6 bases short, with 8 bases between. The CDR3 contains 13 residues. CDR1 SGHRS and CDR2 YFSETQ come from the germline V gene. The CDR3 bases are TGCGCCAGCAGCTTGGGAGATCTGGATACGCAGTATTTT. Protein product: CASSLGDLDTQYF.

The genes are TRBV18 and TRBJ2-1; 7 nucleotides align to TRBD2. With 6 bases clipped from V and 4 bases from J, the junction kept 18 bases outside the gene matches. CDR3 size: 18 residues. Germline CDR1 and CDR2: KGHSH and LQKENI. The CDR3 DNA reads TGTGCCAGCTCGCCGGGGAGGGGTGCGGGAGAAGAGTACAATGAGCAGTTCTTC. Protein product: CASSPGRGAGEEYNEQFF.

CDR3: CASSLGGPGNTIYF. The CDR3 DNA reads TGCGCCAGCAGCTTAGGCGGACCTGGAAACACCATATATTTT. This chain links TRBV5-1 with TRBJ1-3; D is unresolved. Germline V gives CDR1 SGHRS, CDR2 YFSETQ. The CDR3 totals 14 residues. Between the trimmed V and J ends, which lost 2 bases and 2 bases, there was a span of 8 bases.